A selection of T cell receptor beta chains follows, all from one sample in a study of blood T cell repertoires in COVID-19. The method was immunoSEQ multiplex PCR; TCRdb's version includes in-frame clones alone and lacks a portion of them. The sample includes 150,000 to 200,000 clones, 76% of them seen just once. Specimen: PBMCs or T cells enriched from blood (not recorded which). The origin of the receptors is a woman between 45 and 65 years old with acute COVID-19. Each CDR3 is given with its conserved first and last residue. Fields, in order: CDR3 protein, CDR3 DNA, J gene, D gene, V gene, clone size. D genes are given only for firm matches. Expanded clones are given a class, and other clones once, few, many or no size at all.

CASSPGGQGMGGYTF TGTGCCAGCAGCCCTGGAGGACAGGGAATGGGTGGCTACACCTTC TRBJ1-2 TRBD1 TRBV28 NA
CASSLGRQGLQQFF TGTGCCAGCAGCTTAGGGAGACAGGGACTTCAGCAGTTCTTC TRBJ2-1 NA TRBV7-2 few
CASSRDRGNSPLHF TGTGCCAGCTCACGGGACAGGGGAAATTCACCCCTCCACTTT TRBJ1-6 TRBD1 TRBV18 NA
CASSPRGLRNTIYF TGTGCCAGCTCACCACGGGGCCTGCGAAACACCATATATTTT TRBJ1-3 NA TRBV18 NA
CASSLRGQLKLFF TGTGCCAGCAGTTTAAGGGGACAACTTAAACTGTTTTTT TRBJ1-4 NA TRBV12-3/TRBV12-4 NA
CASSPIPGNTEAFF TGTGCCAGCAGCCCTATCCCGGGGAACACTGAAGCTTTCTTT TRBJ1-1 NA TRBV5-8 NA
CASSLSAVPSGGAYEQFF TGTGCCAGTAGTCTTTCCGCGGTCCCTAGCGGGGGGGCCTACGAGCAGTTCTTC TRBJ2-1 TRBD2 TRBV19 many
CASSLGTGMYTIYF TGTGCCAGCAGTTTGGGGACAGGGATGTACACCATATATTTT TRBJ1-3 TRBD1 TRBV28 NA
CASSFRGNTEAFF TGTGCCAGCAGTTTCCGAGGAAACACTGAAGCTTTCTTT TRBJ1-1 NA TRBV6-5 NA
CASSQDLGQGALNEKLFF TGTGCCAGCAGCCAAGACCTGGGACAGGGGGCCCTTAATGAAAAACTGTTTTTT TRBJ1-4 TRBD1 TRBV4-2 NA
CASKSDRGNQPQHF TGTGCCAGCAAGTCGGACAGGGGAAATCAGCCCCAGCATTTT TRBJ1-5 TRBD1 TRBV6-5 NA
CASSVGQMNTEAFF TGTGCCAGTAGCGTGGGACAGATGAACACTGAAGCTTTCTTT TRBJ1-1 TRBD1 TRBV19 NA
CASSRQGRLRNQPQHF TGTGCCAGCAGTCGACAGGGGAGGTTGCGCAATCAGCCCCAGCATTTT TRBJ1-5 TRBD1 TRBV28 NA
CSASFGGGNTEAFF TGCAGTGCTAGTTTCGGGGGGGGAAACACTGAAGCTTTCTTT TRBJ1-1 NA TRBV20-1 once
CASSQGVPFQETQYF TGCGCCAGCAGCCAAGGAGTCCCATTCCAAGAGACCCAGTACTTC TRBJ2-5 NA TRBV4-1 NA
CASSLTGTGELFF TGTGCCAGCAGCTTAACCGGCACCGGGGAGCTGTTTTTT TRBJ2-2 NA TRBV7-3 NA
CASSHTGETQYF TGTGCCAGCAGCCACACGGGAGAGACCCAGTACTTC TRBJ2-5 NA TRBV11-2 few
CASSLTAGKVGDTQYF TGTGCCAGCAGCTTGACGGCGGGGAAGGTAGGAGATACGCAGTATTTT TRBJ2-3 NA TRBV5-4 NA
CASSFGETQYF TGTGCCAGCAGCTTCGGAGAGACCCAGTACTTC TRBJ2-5 NA TRBV7-2 few
CASSAQGSGANVLTF TGTGCCAGCAGCGCACAGGGCTCTGGGGCCAACGTCCTGACTTTC TRBJ2-6 NA TRBV7-3 NA
CASSLVTGKETQYF TGTGCCAGCAGCTTGGTTACAGGGAAAGAGACCCAGTACTTC TRBJ2-5 NA TRBV5-5 NA
CASSEDRGNQPQHF TGTGCCAGCAGTGAAGATCGGGGTAATCAGCCCCAGCATTTT TRBJ1-5 NA TRBV2 NA
CASSVQENGLSAFF TGTGCCAGCAGCGTACAGGAGAACGGTCTTTCCGCTTTCTTT TRBJ1-1 NA TRBV5-6 NA
CASSSRGTGSNYGYTF TGTGCCAGCAGCTCAAGGGGGACAGGGTCGAACTATGGCTACACCTTC TRBJ1-2 TRBD1 TRBV7-9 NA
CASSFYENTEAFF TGCGCCAGCAGCTTCTACGAGAACACTGAAGCTTTCTTT TRBJ1-1 NA TRBV5-1 NA
CASSAGGNTEAFF TGTGCCAGCAGCGCAGGTGGGAACACTGAAGCTTTCTTT TRBJ1-1 NA TRBV7-3 NA
CASSSNRVTGANVLTF TGTGCCAGCAGTTCCAACAGGGTCACTGGGGCCAACGTCCTGACTTTC TRBJ2-6 NA TRBV6-5 few
CAWSELISNQPQHF TGTGCCTGGAGTGAATTAATTAGCAATCAGCCCCAGCATTTT TRBJ1-5 NA TRBV30 NA
CASSLTGNEQFF TGTGCCAGCAGCCTGACGGGAAATGAGCAGTTCTTC TRBJ2-1 NA TRBV6-5 NA
CASKDSNSGNTIYF TGTGCCAGCAAGGACAGCAACTCTGGAAACACCATATATTTT TRBJ1-3 NA TRBV27 NA
CASRGTASNTGELFF TGTGCCAGTAGGGGGACAGCTTCGAACACCGGGGAGCTGTTTTTT TRBJ2-2 TRBD1 TRBV19 NA
CASSSPLRGGQLGSYNEQFF TGTGCCAGCAGCTCTCCCCTTAGGGGGGGACAATTGGGCTCCTACAATGAGCAGTTCTTC TRBJ2-1 NA TRBV7-3 NA
CATSEGSGSNQPQHF TGTGCCACCAGTGAGGGCTCAGGGTCCAATCAGCCCCAGCATTTT TRBJ1-5 NA TRBV24-1 NA
CASSSPPGEQFF TGTGCCAGCAGCTCCCCCCCGGGTGAGCAGTTCTTC TRBJ2-1 NA TRBV7-3 NA
CATSASTGGWGYTF TGTGCCACCAGTGCCTCGACAGGGGGCTGGGGCTACACCTTC TRBJ1-2 TRBD1 TRBV24-1 NA
CASSAHDRVGGYTF TGTGCCAGCAGTGCCCATGACAGGGTCGGTGGCTACACCTTC TRBJ1-2 TRBD1 TRBV25-1 NA
CASSPGTTNTGELFF TGTGCCAGCTCTCCCGGGACAACTAACACCGGGGAGCTGTTTTTT TRBJ2-2 NA TRBV7-9 NA
CASSYLNTQYF TGTGCCAGCAGTTATTTAAATACGCAGTATTTT TRBJ2-3 NA TRBV6-6 NA
CASSPRLAHNEQFF TGTGCCAGCAGCCCTAGACTAGCCCACAATGAGCAGTTCTTC TRBJ2-1 TRBD2 TRBV9 few
CASSDSPIRSGTGGITQHF TGTGCCAGCAGTGATTCCCCAATCCGATCCGGGACAGGGGGCATTACCCAGCATTTT TRBJ1-5 TRBD1 TRBV6-1 NA
CASSQGRDSSGNTIYF TGTGCCAGCAGCCAAGGCCGCGACAGCTCTGGAAACACCATATATTTT TRBJ1-3 NA TRBV11-2 NA
CASSQGGRGRTLGNTIYF TGCGCCAGCAGCCAAGGGGGTCGCGGGAGGACGTTAGGAAACACCATATATTTT TRBJ1-3 NA TRBV4-1 NA
CASSPRPGAQPQHF TGTGCCAGCAGTCCAAGACCCGGAGCACAGCCCCAGCATTTT TRBJ1-5 NA TRBV27 NA
CASSLIQGQETQYF TGTGCCAGCAGTTTAATCCAGGGCCAAGAGACCCAGTACTTC TRBJ2-5 NA TRBV27 NA
CASSFIGTRRVRDTQYF TGTGCCAGCAGCTTTATTGGGACTAGGCGGGTTAGGGATACGCAGTATTTT TRBJ2-3 TRBD2 TRBV5-4 few
CASSLEGGRSTEAFF TGTGCCAGCAGCTTAGAGGGGGGGCGTAGCACTGAAGCTTTCTTT TRBJ1-1 NA TRBV7-9 few
CASSPGSHNSPLHF TGTGCCAGTAGCCCCGGGAGCCATAATTCACCCCTCCACTTT TRBJ1-6 NA TRBV19 few
CASSLYMGRGYGYTF TGTGCCAGCAGTTTATATATGGGGCGCGGCTATGGCTACACCTTC TRBJ1-2 NA TRBV28 NA
CASSDSKQGRGNQPQHF TGTGCCAGCAGTGACTCAAAACAGGGTAGGGGCAATCAGCCCCAGCATTTT TRBJ1-5 NA TRBV6-4 once
CASSTLDRGNTEAFF TGTGCCAGTAGTACGCTAGACAGGGGGAACACTGAAGCTTTCTTT TRBJ1-1 TRBD1 TRBV19 NA
CASSEQTTLPNNEQFF TGTGCCAGCAGTGAACAAACTACTCTGCCGAACAATGAGCAGTTCTTC TRBJ2-1 NA TRBV6-4 NA
CASSVDGTLKRELFF TGCGCCAGCAGCGTCGACGGGACTCTCAAGAGGGAGCTGTTTTTT TRBJ2-2 NA TRBV5-1 NA
CASSSGTNAYSNQPQHF TGTGCCAGCAGTTCCGGGACAAACGCTTATAGCAATCAGCCCCAGCATTTT TRBJ1-5 NA TRBV28 NA